Here is one TCR beta chain with its context. The V segment lost 4 bases and the J segment 6 bases; nucleotides outside the gene matches: 5. Germline V gene lookup returns CDR1 KGHSH and CDR2 LQKENI. The CDR3 length is 13 residues. The data were taken from a study of T cell responses to AZD1222 COVID-19 vaccine. The assay was immunoSEQ multiplex PCR, and TCRdb's table has in-frame clones only and misses some. The repertoire holds 55,000 to 75,000 clones, with about 80% as singletons. The sequencing used peripheral blood, collected on day 0 of AZD1222 vaccination. V usage is TRBV18 and J usage is TRBJ1-2, with 7 bases matching TRBD1. The sequence came from an adult in good health. The chain's CDR3 is CASSRDRADGYTF. CDR3 coding DNA: TGTGCCAGCTCACGAGACAGGGCTGATGGCTACACCTTC. Full variable domain (outside the CDR3, taken from reference TRBV18 and TRBJ1-2): NAGVMQNPRHLVRRRGQEARLRCSPMKGHSHVYWYRQLPEEGLKFMVYLQKENIIDESGMPKERFSAEFPKEGPSILRIQQVVRGDSAAYFCASSRDRADGYTFGSGTRLTVV.